This TCR beta chain was captured by sequencing in a study of T cell responses to AZD1222 COVID-19 vaccine. In the study overall: Second-dose schedules of about 4 or about 12 weeks were combined. Whole-study findings and limits: Just six people given AZD1222 tested seropositive at baseline.

Remarks on this clone: Its antigen is currently unknown.

The V segment lost 6 bases and the J segment 7 bases; nucleotides outside the gene matches: 17. The CDR3 runs 17 residues. Germline CDR1 LNHDA, CDR2 SQIVND (reference sequence). TCRdb's copy holds only in-frame clones and misses some; the assay was immunoSEQ multiplex PCR. This table has 150,000 to 200,000 clones, 80% to 90% appearing once. The rearrangement links TRBV19 to TRBJ1-2; 10 bases map to TRBD1. This sample comprised peripheral blood, obtained on day 0 of AZD1222 vaccination. This receptor was obtained from an adult in good health. The CDR3 loop reads CASSDGTGATLGSGYTF. The CDR3 coding sequence is TGTGCCAGTAGCGACGGGACAGGGGCGACCTTAGGTTCTGGCTACACCTTC.